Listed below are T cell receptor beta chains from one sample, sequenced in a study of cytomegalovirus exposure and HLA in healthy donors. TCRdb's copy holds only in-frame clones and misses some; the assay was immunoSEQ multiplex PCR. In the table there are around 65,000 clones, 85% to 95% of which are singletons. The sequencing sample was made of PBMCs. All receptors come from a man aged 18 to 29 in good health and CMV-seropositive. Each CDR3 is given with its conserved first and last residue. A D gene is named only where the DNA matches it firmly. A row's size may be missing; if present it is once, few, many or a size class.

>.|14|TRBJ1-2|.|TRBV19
TGTGCCAGTAGTCCCTCAGGGCAGCTCTATGGCTACACCTTC
CASSPSGQLYGYTF
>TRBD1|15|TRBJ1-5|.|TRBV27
TGTGCCAGCAGTCCGTGGACAGGCGACAATCAGCCCCAGCATTTT
CASSPWTGDNQPQHF
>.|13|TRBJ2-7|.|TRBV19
TGTGCCAGTCGACGAGGCACGAACTACGAGCAGTACTTC
CASRRGTNYEQYF
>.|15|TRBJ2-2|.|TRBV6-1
TGTGCCAGCAAGCGAAGGACAGAGAACACCGGGGAGCTGTTTTTT
CASKRRTENTGELFF
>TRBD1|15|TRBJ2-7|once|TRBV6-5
TGTGCCAGCAGTCTCCTACGGCACAGGGGCCACGAGCAGTACTTC
CASSLLRHRGHEQYF
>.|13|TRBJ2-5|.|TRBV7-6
TGTGCCAGCAGCTTAGAGGGGTGGCAGACCCAGTACTTC
CASSLEGWQTQYF
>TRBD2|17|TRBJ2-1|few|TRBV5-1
TGCGCCAGCAGCTGGAGACTAGCGGGGACGGACGGCAATGAGCAGTTCTTC
CASSWRLAGTDGNEQFF
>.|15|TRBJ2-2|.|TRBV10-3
TGTGCCATCAGTGGCGGAGGGGCGAGAACCGGGGAGCTGTTTTTT
CAISGGGARTGELFF
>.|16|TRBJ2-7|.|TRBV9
TGTGCCAGCTCCCTCAACCCGTCGGGATCCCCCTACGAGCAGTACTTC
CASSLNPSGSPYEQYF
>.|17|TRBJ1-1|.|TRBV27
TGTGCCAGCAGTTCTCGAGGCTTTGGGGCGATGAACACTGAAGCTTTCTTT
CASSSRGFGAMNTEAFF
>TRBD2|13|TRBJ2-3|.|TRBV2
TGTGCCAGCACTAGCGGGGTAAGAGATACGCAGTATTTT
CASTSGVRDTQYF
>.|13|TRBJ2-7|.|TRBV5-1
TGCGCCAGCAGCTTGGCCGTCGCCTACGAGCAGTACTTC
CASSLAVAYEQYF
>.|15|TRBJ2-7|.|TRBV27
TGTGCCAGCAGTTCCAAGACGGGACTCTGGTACGAGCAGTACTTC
CASSSKTGLWYEQYF
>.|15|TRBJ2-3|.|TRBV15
TGTGCCACCAGCAGAGATGTCGGGAGTAGAGATACGCAGTATTTT
CATSRDVGSRDTQYF
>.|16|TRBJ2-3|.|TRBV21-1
TGTGCCAGCAGCAAAGGTCTAACTAGCGGGACAGATACGCAGTATTTT
CASSKGLTSGTDTQYF
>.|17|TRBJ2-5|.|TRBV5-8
TGTGCCAGCAGCCGGAGCACGGGGGTGGGGCCCGAAGAGACCCAGTACTTC
CASSRSTGVGPEETQYF
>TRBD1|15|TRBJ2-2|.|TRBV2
TGTGCCAGCAGCGGTGGACAGGGAACGGCCGGGGAGCTGTTTTTT
CASSGGQGTAGELFF
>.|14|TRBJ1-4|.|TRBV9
TGTGCCAGCAGCCCCCGGGGGATAAATGAAAAACTGTTTTTT
CASSPRGINEKLFF
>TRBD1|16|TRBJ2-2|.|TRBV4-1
TGCGCCAGCAGCCAAACTACAGGGGGCAACACCGGGGAGCTGTTTTTT
CASSQTTGGNTGELFF
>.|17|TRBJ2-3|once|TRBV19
TGTGCCAGTAGTATAACTCACAGCGGAAGTAGCACAGATACGCAGTATTTT
CASSITHSGSSTDTQYF
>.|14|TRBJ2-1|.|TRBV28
TGTGCCAGCGTCCCGGCAGGGCCTTACAATGAGCAGTTCTTC
CASVPAGPYNEQFF
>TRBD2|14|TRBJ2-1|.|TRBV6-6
TGTGCCAGCAGGGGGAGCGGGAGAGGCGGTGAGCAGTTCTTC
CASRGSGRGGEQFF
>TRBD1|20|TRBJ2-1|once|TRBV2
TGTGCCAGCAGTGAGACGACGGGACAGGGGGCGGGAGATTCCTACAATGAGCAGTTCTTC
CASSETTGQGAGDSYNEQFF
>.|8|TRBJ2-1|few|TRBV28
TGTGCCAGCGGGCGTCTGGTCTTC
CASGRLVF
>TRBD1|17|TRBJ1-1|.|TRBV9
TGTGCCAGCAGCGTAGAAGGGGACAGGGGGCGAGGCACTGAAGCTTTCTTT
CASSVEGDRGRGTEAFF
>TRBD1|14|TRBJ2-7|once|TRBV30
TGTGCCTGGTTGGGGACAGGGGGACCCTACGAGCAGTACTTC
CAWLGTGGPYEQYF
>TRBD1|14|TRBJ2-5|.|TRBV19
TGTGCCAGTAGTCCGGGACAGACAAAAGAGACCCAGTACTTC
CASSPGQTKETQYF
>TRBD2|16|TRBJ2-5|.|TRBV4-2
TGTGCCAGCAGCCAAGAACCGGCTAGCGGGAGAGAGACCCAGTACTTC
CASSQEPASGRETQYF
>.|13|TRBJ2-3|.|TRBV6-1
TGTGCCAGCGCCATAGGGGGAGCAGATACGCAGTATTTT
CASAIGGADTQYF
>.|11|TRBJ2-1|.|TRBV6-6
TGTGCCAGCAGGACTAGGAATGAGCAGTTCTTC
CASRTRNEQFF
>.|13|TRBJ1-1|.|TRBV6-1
TGTGCCAGCAGCAGGGTGCAGAACACTGAAGCTTTCTTT
CASSRVQNTEAFF
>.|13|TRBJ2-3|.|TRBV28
TGTGCCAGCAGTTTAGCGATCACAGATACGCAGTATTTT
CASSLAITDTQYF
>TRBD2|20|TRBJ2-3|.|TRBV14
TGTGCCACCGTTAAACCCGGGACTAGCGGGAGAGCGAGGGGATCGGATACGCAGTATTTT
CATVKPGTSGRARGSDTQYF
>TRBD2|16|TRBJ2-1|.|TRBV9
TGTGCCAGCAGCGTAGATTTCCTAGCGGGAAGGGCAGAGCAGTTCTTC
CASSVDFLAGRAEQFF
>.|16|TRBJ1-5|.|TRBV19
TGTGCCAGTAGTATAGAGCAGGGACTTAGGGTTCAGCCCCAGCATTTT
CASSIEQGLRVQPQHF
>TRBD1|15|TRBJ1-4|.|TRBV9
TGTGCCAGCAGCGAACAGGGGCAAGGGAATGAAAAACTGTTTTTT
CASSEQGQGNEKLFF
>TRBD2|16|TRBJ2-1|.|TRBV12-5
TGTGCTAGTGGGGGACCGGGACTAGCGGAGGACAATGAGCAGTTCTTC
CASGGPGLAEDNEQFF
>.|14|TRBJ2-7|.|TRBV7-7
TGTGCTAGCAGCCCCGGGACTCACTCCTACGAGCAGTACTTC
CASSPGTHSYEQYF
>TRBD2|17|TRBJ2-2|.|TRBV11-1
TGTGCCAGCAGCTTAGTTAGTAGCGGGATTAACACCGGGGAGCTGTTTTTT
CASSLVSSGINTGELFF
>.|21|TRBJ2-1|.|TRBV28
TGTGCCAGCAGTTCCTCAACCGTCGGGGGATTCGGGTATAGCTCCTACAATGAGCAGTTCTTC
CASSSSTVGGFGYSSYNEQFF
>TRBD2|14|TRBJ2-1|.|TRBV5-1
TGCGCCACCGGGATCGCGGGAGTTGGAAATGAGCAGTTCTTC
CATGIAGVGNEQFF
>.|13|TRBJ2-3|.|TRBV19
TGTGCCAGTACCATATCAGGGGCAGATACGCAGTATTTT
CASTISGADTQYF
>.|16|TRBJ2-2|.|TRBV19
TGTGCCAGTACATTGGCCCTCTGGGGCCAGACCGGGGAGCTGTTTTTT
CASTLALWGQTGELFF
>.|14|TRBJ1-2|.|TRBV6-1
TGTGCCAGCAGTGAACGAGGGGGGGCGGTTGGCTACACCTTC
CASSERGGAVGYTF
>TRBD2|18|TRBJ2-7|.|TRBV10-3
TGTGCCATCACCCGAACACCGACTAGCGGGAGGGTGCCCTACGAGCAGTACTTC
CAITRTPTSGRVPYEQYF
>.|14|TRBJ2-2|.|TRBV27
TGTGCCAGCAGGCCTGGGGTAGCGGCAGGGGAGCTGTTTTTT
CASRPGVAAGELFF
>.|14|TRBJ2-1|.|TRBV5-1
TGCGCCAGCAGCTTGGGAAGACAGTCCGATGAGCAGTTCTTC
CASSLGRQSDEQFF
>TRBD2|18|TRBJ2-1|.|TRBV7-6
TGTGCCAGCAGCTTGATCGGTCTAGCGGGAGGGGGCCGTAATGAGCAGTTCTTC
CASSLIGLAGGGRNEQFF
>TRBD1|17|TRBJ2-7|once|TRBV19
TGTGCCAGTAGTATAATGTCGGCAGGGGGCGAATCCTACGAGCAGTACTTC
CASSIMSAGGESYEQYF
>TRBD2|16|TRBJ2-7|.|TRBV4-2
TGTGCCAGCAGCCAAGAGCCTAGCGGGAGTTCCTACGAGCAGTACTTC
CASSQEPSGSSYEQYF
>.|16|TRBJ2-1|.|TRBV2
TGTGCCAGCAGTGATTTAGGACTACCATCATTGGGTGAGCAGTTCTTC
CASSDLGLPSLGEQFF
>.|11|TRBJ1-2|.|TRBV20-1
TGCAGTGCTTCACAGGGTGGTGGCTACACCTTC
CSASQGGGYTF
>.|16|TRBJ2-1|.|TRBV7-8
TGTGCCAGCAGCTTAGTTCTCAGCGGTAGGTACAATGAGCAGTTCTTC
CASSLVLSGRYNEQFF
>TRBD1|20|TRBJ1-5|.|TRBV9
TGTGCCAGCAGCGCCTGGAGCACCGGGACAGGGGGCGTTGTAAGTCAGCCCCAGCATTTT
CASSAWSTGTGGVVSQPQHF